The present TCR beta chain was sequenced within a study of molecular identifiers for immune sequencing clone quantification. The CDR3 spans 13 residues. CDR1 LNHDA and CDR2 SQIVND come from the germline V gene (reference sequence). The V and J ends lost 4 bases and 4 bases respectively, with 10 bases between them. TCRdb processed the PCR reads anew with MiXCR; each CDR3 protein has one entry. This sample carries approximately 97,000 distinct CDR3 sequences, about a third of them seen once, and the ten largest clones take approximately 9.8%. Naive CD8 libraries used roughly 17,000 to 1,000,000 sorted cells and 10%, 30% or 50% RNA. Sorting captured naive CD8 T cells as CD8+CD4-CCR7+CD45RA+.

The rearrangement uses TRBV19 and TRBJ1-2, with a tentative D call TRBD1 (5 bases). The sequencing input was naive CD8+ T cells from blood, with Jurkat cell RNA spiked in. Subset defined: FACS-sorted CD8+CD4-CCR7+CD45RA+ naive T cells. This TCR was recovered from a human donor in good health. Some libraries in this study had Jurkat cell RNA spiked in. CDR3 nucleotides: TGTGCCAGTAGTAGGGGACCGATCTATGGCTACACCTTC. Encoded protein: CASSRGPIYGYTF. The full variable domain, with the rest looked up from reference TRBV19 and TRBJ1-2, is DGGITQSPKYLFRKEGQNVTLSCEQNLNHDAMYWYRQDPGQGLRLIYYSQIVNDFQKGDIAEGYSVSREKKESFPLTVTSAQKNPTAFYLCASSRGPIYGYTFGSGTRLTVV.